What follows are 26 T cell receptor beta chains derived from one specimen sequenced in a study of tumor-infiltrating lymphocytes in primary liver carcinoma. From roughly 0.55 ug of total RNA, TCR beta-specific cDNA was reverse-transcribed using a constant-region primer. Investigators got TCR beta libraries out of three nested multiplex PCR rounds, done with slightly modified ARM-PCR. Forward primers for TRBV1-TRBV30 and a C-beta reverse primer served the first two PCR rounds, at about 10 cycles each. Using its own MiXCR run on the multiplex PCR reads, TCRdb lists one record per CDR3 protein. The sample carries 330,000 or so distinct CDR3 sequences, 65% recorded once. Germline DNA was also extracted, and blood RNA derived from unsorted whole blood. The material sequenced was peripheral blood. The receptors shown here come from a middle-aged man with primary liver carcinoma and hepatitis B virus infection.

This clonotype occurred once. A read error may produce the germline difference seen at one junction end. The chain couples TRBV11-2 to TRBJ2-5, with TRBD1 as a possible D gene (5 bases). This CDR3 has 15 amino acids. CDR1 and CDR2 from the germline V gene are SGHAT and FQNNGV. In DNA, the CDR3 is TGTGCCAGCAGCTTAGATGGGGCGCCCCAAGAGATCCAGTACTTC. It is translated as CASSLDGAPQEIQYF.

The CDR3 loop is CASSDTGTAKLNQPQHF. The CDR3 region has the DNA TGTGCCAGCAGTGACACCGGGACAGCTAAACTCAATCAGCCCCAGCATTTT. V is TRBV6-1 and J is TRBJ1-5, with 7 bases fitting TRBD1. The germline V gene has CDR1 MNHNS and CDR2 SASEGT. The CDR3 totals 17 residues. Losses at the gene ends were 3 bases for V and 3 bases for J; bases not matched to a gene: 11.

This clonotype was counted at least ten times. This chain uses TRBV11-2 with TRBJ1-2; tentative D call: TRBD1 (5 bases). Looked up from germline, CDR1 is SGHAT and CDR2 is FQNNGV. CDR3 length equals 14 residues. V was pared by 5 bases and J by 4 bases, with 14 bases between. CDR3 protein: CASSPGGGRYGYTF. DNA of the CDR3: TGTGCCAGCAGCCCGGGGGGAGGGCGCTATGGCTACACCTTC.

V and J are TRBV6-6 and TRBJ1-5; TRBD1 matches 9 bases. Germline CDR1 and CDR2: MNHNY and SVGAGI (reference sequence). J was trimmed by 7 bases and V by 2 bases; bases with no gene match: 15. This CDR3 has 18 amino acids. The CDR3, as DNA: TGTGCCAGCAGTTACCCTCCCCCGGACAGGGGATCGGTACAGCCCCAGCATTTT. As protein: CASSYPPPDRGSVQPQHF.

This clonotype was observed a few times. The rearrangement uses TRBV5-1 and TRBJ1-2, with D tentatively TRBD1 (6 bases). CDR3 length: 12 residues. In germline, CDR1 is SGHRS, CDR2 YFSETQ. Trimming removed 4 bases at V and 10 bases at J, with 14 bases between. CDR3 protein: CASSEIGGDYTF. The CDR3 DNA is TGCGCCAGCAGCGAAATTGGGGGCGACTACACCTTC.

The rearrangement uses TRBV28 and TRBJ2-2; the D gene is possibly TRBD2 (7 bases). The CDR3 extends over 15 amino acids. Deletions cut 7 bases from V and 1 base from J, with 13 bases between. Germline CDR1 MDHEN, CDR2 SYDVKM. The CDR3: CASTSGGVNTGELFF. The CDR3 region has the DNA TGTGCCAGCACCTCGGGGGGCGTGAACACCGGGGAGCTGTTTTTT.

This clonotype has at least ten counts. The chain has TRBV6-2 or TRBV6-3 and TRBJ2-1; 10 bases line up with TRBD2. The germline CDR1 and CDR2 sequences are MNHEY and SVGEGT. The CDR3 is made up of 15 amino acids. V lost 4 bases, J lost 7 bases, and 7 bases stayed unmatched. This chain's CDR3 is CASSLGLADANEQFF. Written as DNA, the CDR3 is TGTGCCAGCAGTTTAGGACTAGCGGACGCAAATGAGCAGTTCTTC.

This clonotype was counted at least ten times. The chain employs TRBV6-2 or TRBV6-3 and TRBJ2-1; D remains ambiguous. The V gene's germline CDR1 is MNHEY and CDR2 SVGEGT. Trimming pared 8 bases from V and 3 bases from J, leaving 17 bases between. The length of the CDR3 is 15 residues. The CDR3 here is CASAPADSRYNEQFF. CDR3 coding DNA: TGTGCCAGCGCTCCCGCAGACTCTCGCTACAATGAGCAGTTCTTC.

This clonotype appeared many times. The CDR3 region is CASSQGSSATSNYGYTF. CDR3 bases: TGTGCCAGCAGCCAAGGAAGTTCAGCGACATCTAACTATGGCTACACCTTC. V is TRBV4-2 and J is TRBJ1-2; D gene unclear. Germline V CDR1 and CDR2: LGHNA, YNFKEQ. CDR3 size: 17 residues. V lost 1 base to trimming and J lost 0 bases, with 15 bases between them.

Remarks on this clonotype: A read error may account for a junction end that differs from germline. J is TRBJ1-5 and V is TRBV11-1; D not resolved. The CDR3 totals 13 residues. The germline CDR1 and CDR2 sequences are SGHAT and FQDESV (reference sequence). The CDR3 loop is CASSFGRNQPQHF. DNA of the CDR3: TGTGCCAGCAGCTTCGGACGGAATCAGCCCCAACATTTT.

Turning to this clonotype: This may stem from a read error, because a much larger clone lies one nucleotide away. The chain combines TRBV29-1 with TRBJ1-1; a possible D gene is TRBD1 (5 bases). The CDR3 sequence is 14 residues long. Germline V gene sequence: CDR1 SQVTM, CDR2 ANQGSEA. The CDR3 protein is CSVGWDALNTEVFF. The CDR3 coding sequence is TGCAGCGTTGGATGGGACGCGCTGAACACTGAAGTTTTCTTT.

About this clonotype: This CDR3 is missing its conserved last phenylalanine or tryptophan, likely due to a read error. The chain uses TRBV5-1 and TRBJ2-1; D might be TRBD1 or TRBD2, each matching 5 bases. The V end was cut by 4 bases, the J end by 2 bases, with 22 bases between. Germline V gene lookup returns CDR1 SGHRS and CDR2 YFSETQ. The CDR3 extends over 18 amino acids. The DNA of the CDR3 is TGCGCCAGCAGCCCCGCCGGGGCCCTCCTTCCCCCCTACAATGAGCAGTTCTCC. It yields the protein CASSPAGALLPPYNEQFS.

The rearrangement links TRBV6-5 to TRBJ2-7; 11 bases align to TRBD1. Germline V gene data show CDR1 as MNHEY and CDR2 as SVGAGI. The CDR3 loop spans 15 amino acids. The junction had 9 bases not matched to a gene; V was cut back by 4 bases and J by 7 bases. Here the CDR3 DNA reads TGTGCCAGCAGTTTACCGGGACAGGGGGTGGGTGAGCAGTACTTC. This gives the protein CASSLPGQGVGEQYF.

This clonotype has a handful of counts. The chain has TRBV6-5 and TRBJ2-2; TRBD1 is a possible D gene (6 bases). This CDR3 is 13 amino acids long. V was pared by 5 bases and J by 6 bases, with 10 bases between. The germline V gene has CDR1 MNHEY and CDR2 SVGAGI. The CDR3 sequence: CASSTSGAGELFF. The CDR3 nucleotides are TGTGCCAGCAGTACCTCAGGGGCCGGGGAGCTGTTTTTT.

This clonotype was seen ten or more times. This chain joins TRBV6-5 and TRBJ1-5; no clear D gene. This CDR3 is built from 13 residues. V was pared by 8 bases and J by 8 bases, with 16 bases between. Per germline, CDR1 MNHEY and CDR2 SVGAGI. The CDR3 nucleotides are TGTGCCAGCCGCCAGGCCCCCCTAGAGCCCCAGCATTTT. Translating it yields CASRQAPLEPQHF.

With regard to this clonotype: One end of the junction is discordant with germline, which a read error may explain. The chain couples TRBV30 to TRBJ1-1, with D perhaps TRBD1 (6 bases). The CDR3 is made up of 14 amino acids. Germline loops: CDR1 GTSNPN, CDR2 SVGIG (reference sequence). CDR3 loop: CAWSVNRENSEAFF. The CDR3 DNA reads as TGTGCCTGGAGTGTAAACAGGGAAAACAGTGAAGCTTTCTTT.

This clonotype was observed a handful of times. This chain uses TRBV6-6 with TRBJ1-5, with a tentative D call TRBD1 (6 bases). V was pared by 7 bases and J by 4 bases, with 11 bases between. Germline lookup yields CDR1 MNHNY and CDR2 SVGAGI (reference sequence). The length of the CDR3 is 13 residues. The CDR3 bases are TGTGCCAGCACAGGGGCTATAAATCAGCCCCAGCATTTT. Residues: CASTGAINQPQHF.

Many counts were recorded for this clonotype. CDR3 sequence reads: CASSLGQGAVGEQFF. The CDR3 DNA follows: TGCGCCAGCAGCCTAGGACAGGGGGCGGTCGGTGAGCAGTTCTTC. The rearrangement links TRBV4-1 to TRBJ2-1; TRBD1 aligns across 11 bases. This CDR3 spans 15 amino acids. The V gene's germline CDR1 is MGHRA and CDR2 YSYEKL. V lost 4 bases and J lost 9; bases outside the gene matches: 8.

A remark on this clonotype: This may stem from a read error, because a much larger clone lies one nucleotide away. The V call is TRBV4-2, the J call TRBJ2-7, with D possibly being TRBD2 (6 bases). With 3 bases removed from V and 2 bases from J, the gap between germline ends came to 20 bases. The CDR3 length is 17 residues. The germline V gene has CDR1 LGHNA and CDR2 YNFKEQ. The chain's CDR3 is CASSQETVGTGAYEQYF. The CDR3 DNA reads TGTGCCAGCAGCCAGGAAACCGTAGGGACTGGAGCCTACGAGCAGTACTTC.

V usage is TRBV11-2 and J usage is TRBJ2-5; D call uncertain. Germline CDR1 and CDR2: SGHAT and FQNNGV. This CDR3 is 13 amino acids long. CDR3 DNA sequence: TGTGTCAACAGCTTAAATACCCAAGAGACCCAGTACTTC. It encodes CVNSLNTQETQYF. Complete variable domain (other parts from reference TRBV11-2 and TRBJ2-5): EAGVAQSPRYKIIEKRQSVAFWCNPISGHATLYWYQQILGQGPKLLIQFQNNGVVDDSQLPKDRFSAERLKGVDSTLKIQPAKLEDSAVYLCVNSLNTQETQYFGPGTRLLVL.

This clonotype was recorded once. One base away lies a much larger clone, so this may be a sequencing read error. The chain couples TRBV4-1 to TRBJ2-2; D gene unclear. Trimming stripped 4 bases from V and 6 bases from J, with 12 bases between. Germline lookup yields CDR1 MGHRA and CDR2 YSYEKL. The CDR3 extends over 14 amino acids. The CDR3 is CASSRATSAGELFF. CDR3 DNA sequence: TGCGCCAGCAGCCGCGCGACCAGCGCCGGGGAGCTGTTTTTT.

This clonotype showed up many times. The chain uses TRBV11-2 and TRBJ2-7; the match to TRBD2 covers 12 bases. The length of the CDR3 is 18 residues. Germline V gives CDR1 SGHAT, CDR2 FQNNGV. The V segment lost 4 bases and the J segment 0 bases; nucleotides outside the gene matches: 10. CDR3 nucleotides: TGTGCCAGCAGCTATCCCCCGGGACTAGCGGGCCCCTCCTACGAGCAGTACTTC. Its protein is CASSYPPGLAGPSYEQYF.

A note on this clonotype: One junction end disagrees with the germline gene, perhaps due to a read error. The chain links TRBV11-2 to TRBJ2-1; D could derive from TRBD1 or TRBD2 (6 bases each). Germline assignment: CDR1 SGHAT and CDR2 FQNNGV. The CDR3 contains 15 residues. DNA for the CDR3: TGTGCCAGCAACTTAGGGGGGTTGTCCCACAATGAGCAGTTCTTC. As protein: CASNLGGLSHNEQFF.

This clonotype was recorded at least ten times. The CDR3 loop is CASKGGAGEGEQYF. CDR3 bases: TGCGCCAGCAAAGGAGGGGCGGGAGAGGGCGAGCAGTACTTC. This rearrangement joins TRBV4-3 to TRBJ2-7, with 7 bases fitting TRBD2. This CDR3 region has 14 residues. The ends lost 7 bases at V and 6 bases at J; junction bases unmatched: 12. CDR1 is LGHNA and CDR2 is YSLEER in the germline V gene.

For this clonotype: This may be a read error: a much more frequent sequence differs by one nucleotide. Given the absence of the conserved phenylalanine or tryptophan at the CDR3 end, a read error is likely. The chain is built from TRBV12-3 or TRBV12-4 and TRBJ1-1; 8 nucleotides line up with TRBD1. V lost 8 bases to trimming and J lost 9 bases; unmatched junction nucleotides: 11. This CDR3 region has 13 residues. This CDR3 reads CASHSPGQGKAFL. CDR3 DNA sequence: TGTGCCAGCCATTCTCCCGGACAGGGTAAAGCTTTCCTT.

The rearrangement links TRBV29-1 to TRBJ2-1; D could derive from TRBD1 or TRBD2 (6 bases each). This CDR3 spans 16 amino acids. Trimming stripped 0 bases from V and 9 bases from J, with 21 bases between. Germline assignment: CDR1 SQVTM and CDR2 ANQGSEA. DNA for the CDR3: TGCAGCGTTGAAGATCCTTGGCTGGGGGGCCCGGGTGAGCAGTTCTTC. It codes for CSVEDPWLGGPGEQFF.